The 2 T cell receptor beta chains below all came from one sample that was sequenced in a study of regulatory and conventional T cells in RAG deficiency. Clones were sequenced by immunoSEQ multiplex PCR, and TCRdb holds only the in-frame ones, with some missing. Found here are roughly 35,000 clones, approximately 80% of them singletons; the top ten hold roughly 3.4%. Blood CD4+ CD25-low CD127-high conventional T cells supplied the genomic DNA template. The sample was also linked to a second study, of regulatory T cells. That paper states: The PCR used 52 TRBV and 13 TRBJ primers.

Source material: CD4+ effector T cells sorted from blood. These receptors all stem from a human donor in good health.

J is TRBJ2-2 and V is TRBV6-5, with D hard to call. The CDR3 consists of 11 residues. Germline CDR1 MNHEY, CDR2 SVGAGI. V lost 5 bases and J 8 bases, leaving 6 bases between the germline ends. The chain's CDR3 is CASSHGGELFF. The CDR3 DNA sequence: TGTGCCAGCAGTCATGGTGGGGAGCTGTTTTTT.

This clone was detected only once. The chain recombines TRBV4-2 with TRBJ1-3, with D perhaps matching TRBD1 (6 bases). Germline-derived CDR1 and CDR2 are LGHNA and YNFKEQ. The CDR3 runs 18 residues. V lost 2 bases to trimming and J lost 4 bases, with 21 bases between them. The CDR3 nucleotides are TGTGCCAGCAGCCAAAACCAACAGGGCTGGCTACGAGGAAACACCATATATTTT. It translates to CASSQNQQGWLRGNTIYF.